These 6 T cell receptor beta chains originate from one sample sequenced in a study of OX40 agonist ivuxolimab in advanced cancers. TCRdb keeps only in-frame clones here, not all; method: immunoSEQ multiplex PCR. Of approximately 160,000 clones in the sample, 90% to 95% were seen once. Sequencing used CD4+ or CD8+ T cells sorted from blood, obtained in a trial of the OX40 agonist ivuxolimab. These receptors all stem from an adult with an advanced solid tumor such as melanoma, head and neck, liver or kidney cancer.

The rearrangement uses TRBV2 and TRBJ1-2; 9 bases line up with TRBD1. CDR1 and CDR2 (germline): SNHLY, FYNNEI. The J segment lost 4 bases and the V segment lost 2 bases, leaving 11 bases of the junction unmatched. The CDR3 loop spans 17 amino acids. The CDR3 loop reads CASSETGTGFSTYGYTF. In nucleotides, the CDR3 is TGTGCCAGCAGTGAAACCGGGACAGGGTTTTCAACCTATGGCTACACCTTC.

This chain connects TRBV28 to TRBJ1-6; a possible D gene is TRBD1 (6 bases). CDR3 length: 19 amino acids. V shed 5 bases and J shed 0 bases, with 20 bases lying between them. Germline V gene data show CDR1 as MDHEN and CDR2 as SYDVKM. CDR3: CASSPHDYGGRSYNSPLHF. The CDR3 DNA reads TGTGCCAGCAGTCCTCATGATTATGGGGGGCGCTCCTATAATTCACCCCTCCACTTT. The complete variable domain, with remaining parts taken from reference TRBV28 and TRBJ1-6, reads DVKVTQSSRYLVKRTGEKVFLECVQDMDHENMFWYRQDPGLGLRLIYFSYDVKMKEKGDIPEGYSVSREKKERFSLILESASTNQTSMYLCASSPHDYGGRSYNSPLHFGNGTRLTVT.

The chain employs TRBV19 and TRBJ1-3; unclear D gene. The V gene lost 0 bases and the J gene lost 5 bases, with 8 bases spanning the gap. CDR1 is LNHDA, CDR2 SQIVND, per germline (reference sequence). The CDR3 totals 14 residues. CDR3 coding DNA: TGTGCCAGTAGTATAGATCCCGCTCGAAACACCATATATTTT. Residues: CASSIDPARNTIYF.

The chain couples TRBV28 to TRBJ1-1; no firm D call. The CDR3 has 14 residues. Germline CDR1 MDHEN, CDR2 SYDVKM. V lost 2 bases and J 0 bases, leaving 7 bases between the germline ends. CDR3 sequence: CASSLPGLNTEAFF. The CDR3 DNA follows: TGTGCCAGCAGTTTACCCGGGTTGAACACTGAAGCTTTCTTT.

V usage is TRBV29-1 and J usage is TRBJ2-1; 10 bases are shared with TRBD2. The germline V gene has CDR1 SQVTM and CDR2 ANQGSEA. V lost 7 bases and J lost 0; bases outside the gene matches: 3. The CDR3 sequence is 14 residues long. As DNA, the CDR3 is TGCAGCGGGCGACTAGCGGGCTCCTACAATGAGCAGTTCTTC. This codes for CSGRLAGSYNEQFF.

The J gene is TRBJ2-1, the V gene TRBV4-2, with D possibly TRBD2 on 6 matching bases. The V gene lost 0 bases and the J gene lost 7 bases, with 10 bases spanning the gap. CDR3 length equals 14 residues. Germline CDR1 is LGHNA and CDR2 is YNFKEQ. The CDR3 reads CASSQDPSANEQFF. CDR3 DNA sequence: TGTGCCAGCAGCCAAGATCCTAGCGCGAATGAGCAGTTCTTC.